This T cell receptor (beta chain) was captured in a study of T-cell memory formation after mild COVID-19. Overall study findings and caveats: Clones shrinking between day 15 and 85 showed a balanced CD4/CD8 split, and those that grew later tilted toward CD4+.

This clonotype was picked up a small number of times. Its specificity is unknown. The CDR3 totals 14 residues. The germline gives CDR1 SGHDT, CDR2 YYEEEE. Trimming removed 2 bases from V and 6 bases from J, with 11 bases in between. Barcoded TCR alpha and TCR beta cDNA libraries with UMIs came from 5'RACE using constant-segment primers. MiXCR was run by TCRdb on the 5' RACE reads, yielding one entry per CDR3 protein. The table lists roughly 280,000 distinct CDR3 sequences, about a sixth of them singletons. The chain carries TRBV5-6 and TRBJ2-2; D is perhaps TRBD1 (6 bases). The TCR sequence derives from a man between 18 and 29 years old who had mild COVID-19 (a few samples of this study predate the infection). Cell type and time point are not known. The specimen sequenced was PBMCs or a T cell subset sorted from them (not recorded which). CDR3 residues: CASSFRGIAGELFF. The CDR3 nucleotides are TGTGCCAGCAGCTTCAGGGGTATTGCCGGGGAGCTGTTTTTT. Full variable domain (outside the CDR3, taken from reference TRBV5-6 and TRBJ2-2): DAGVTQSPTHLIKTRGQQVTLRCSPKSGHDTVSWYQQALGQGPQFIFQYYEEEERQRGNFPDRFSGHQFPNYSSELNVNALLLGDSALYLCASSFRGIAGELFFGEGSRLTVL.